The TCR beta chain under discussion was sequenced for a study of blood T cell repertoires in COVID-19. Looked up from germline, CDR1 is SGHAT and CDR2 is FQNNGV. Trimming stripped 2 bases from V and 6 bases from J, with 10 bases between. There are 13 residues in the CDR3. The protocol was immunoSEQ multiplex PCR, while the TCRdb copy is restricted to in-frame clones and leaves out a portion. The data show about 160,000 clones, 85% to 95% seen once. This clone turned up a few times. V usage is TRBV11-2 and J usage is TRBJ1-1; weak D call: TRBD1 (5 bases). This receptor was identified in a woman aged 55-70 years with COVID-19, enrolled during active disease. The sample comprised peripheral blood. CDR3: CASSLRGYAEAFF. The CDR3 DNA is TGTGCCAGCAGCTTAAGGGGATACGCTGAAGCTTTCTTT. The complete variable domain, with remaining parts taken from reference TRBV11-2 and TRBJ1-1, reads EAGVAQSPRYKIIEKRQSVAFWCNPISGHATLYWYQQILGQGPKLLIQFQNNGVVDDSQLPKDRFSAERLKGVDSTLKIQPAKLEDSAVYLCASSLRGYAEAFFGQGTRLTVV.